This T cell receptor (beta chain) was observed in a study of OX40 agonist ivuxolimab in advanced cancers. Study details: From roughly 20 to 90 years was the age range, with a mean of roughly 64 years, and around 83% were male. Regarding the study as a whole: Certain nonresponders additionally had low normalized T-cell clonal expansion.

Comment on this clone: Its cognate antigen is unknown.

The CDR3 is 14 residues long. V lost 5 bases to trimming and J lost 4 bases; unmatched junction nucleotides: 6. CDR1 SEHNR and CDR2 FQNEAQ come from the germline V gene (reference sequence). The repertoire was sequenced with immunoSEQ multiplex PCR; TCRdb's copy has only in-frame clones and lacks some. Among about 73,000 clones listed, roughly 90% were seen once. The rearrangement links TRBV7-9 to TRBJ1-1, with 8 nucleotides matching TRBD1. The sample was CD4+ or CD8+ T cells sorted from blood, taken in a trial of the OX40 agonist ivuxolimab. The source is an adult with an advanced solid tumor such as melanoma, head and neck, liver or kidney cancer. In nucleotides, the CDR3 is TGTGCCAGCAGCATGGGACAGGTATTCACTGAAGCTTTCTTT. Protein: CASSMGQVFTEAFF. Filled out from reference TRBV7-9 and TRBJ1-1, the complete variable domain reads DTGVSQNPRHKITKRGQNVTFRCDPISEHNRLYWYRQTLGQGPEFLTYFQNEAQLEKSRLLSDRFSAERPKGSFSTLEIQRTEQGDSAMYLCASSMGQVFTEAFFGQGTRLTVV.